This T cell receptor (beta chain) was profiled in a study of T cell repertoires in cytomegalovirus infection. Study details: Public TCR beta signatures marked donors with CMV infection and the matching HLA. Study-level results: Cumulative public TCR beta family frequency identified carriers of CMV plus the relevant HLA. The response measured ex vivo was dominated by TCR beta clonotypes (HLA-C-restricted and CMV-specific).

TCRdb itself ran the reads through MiXCR, one entry per CDR3 protein. The sample consists of about 740,000 distinct CDR3 sequences, roughly 36% of them appearing once. This clonotype has just a few counts. Its antigen is unknown. This TCR derives from a human donor in good health (CMV status not recorded). Some clones in this sample may be carry-over from other donors' samples. The material sequenced was PBMCs.

CDR3 residues: CASSTTGAGANVLTF. CDR3 in DNA: TGTGCCAGTAGTACGACAGGGGCTGGGGCCAACGTCCTGACTTTC. The rearrangement uses TRBV19 and TRBJ2-6; 8 bases map to TRBD1. V dropped 4 bases and J dropped 2; count of bases not matched to a gene: 1. The germline CDR1 and CDR2 sequences are LNHDA and SQIVND (reference sequence). The CDR3 runs to 15 residues.